These 17 T cell receptor beta chains were sequenced from one sample in a study of cytomegalovirus exposure and HLA in healthy donors. The PCR made use of 60 Vbeta and 13 Jbeta primers. Generated by immunoSEQ multiplex PCR, the TCRdb table keeps only in-frame clones and is missing some. Among approximately 150,000 clones listed, approximately 78% were seen once. Sequencing was done on a sample of PBMCs. The receptors were gathered from a woman in her forties in good health and CMV-seropositive.

The chain links TRBV5-1 to TRBJ2-7, with D possibly matching TRBD1 (6 bases). The ends were cut back, 4 bases at V and 0 bases at J, with 11 bases in the middle. Germline-derived CDR1 and CDR2 are SGHRS and YFSETQ. The CDR3 has 14 residues. This CDR3 reads CASSAWTASYEQYF. The CDR3 DNA reads TGCGCCAGCAGCGCCTGGACAGCCTCCTACGAGCAGTACTTC. The variable domain in full, with the rest retrieved from reference TRBV5-1 and TRBJ2-7, is KAGVTQTPRYLIKTRGQQVTLSCSPISGHRSVSWYQQTPGQGLQFLFEYFSETQRNKGNFPGRFSGRQFSNSRSEMNVSTLELGDSALYLCASSAWTASYEQYFGPGTRLTVT.

The rearrangement links TRBV11-2 to TRBJ2-5, with D possibly matching TRBD2 (6 bases). Germline CDR1 SGHAT, CDR2 FQNNGV. The length of the CDR3 is 15 residues. V dropped 5 bases and J dropped 2 bases, with 15 bases sitting between them. The CDR3 DNA reads as TGTGCCAGCAGCCTAGTCGGGAGAGAGCAAGAGACCCAGTACTTC. Encoded protein: CASSLVGREQETQYF.

The chain uses TRBV21-1 and TRBJ1-3. TRBV21-1 is tagged as a pseudogene. This CDR3 contains 17 residues. This chain's CDR3 is CASRKPVWTNSGNTIYF. CDR3 nucleotide sequence: TGTGCCAGCAGAAAACCGGTCTGGACTAACTCTGGAAACACCATATATTTT.

This rearrangement joins TRBV7-9 to TRBJ2-3; 7 bases match TRBD2. Per germline, CDR1 SEHNR and CDR2 FQNEAQ (reference sequence). The trim removed 10 bases at V and 0 bases at J, leaving 7 bases unmatched. The CDR3 is 14 amino acids. CDR3 sequence (DNA): TGTGCCATGGAGCTAGCGGATAGCACAGATACGCAGTATTTT. Its translation: CAMELADSTDTQYF.

CDR3 sequence: CASSLFSGGETQYF. The CDR3 nucleotides read TGCGCCAGCAGCTTGTTCTCGGGAGGTGAGACCCAGTACTTC. This chain connects TRBV5-1 to TRBJ2-5; TRBD2 aligns across 7 bases. The junction had 5 bases not matched to a gene; V was cut back by 1 base and J by 5 bases. The V gene's germline CDR1 is SGHRS and CDR2 YFSETQ. This CDR3 comprises 14 residues. Full variable domain (remainder filled in from reference TRBV5-1 and TRBJ2-5): KAGVTQTPRYLIKTRGQQVTLSCSPISGHRSVSWYQQTPGQGLQFLFEYFSETQRNKGNFPGRFSGRQFSNSRSEMNVSTLELGDSALYLCASSLFSGGETQYFGPGTRLLVL.

The chain recombines TRBV19 with TRBJ2-1, with 7 bases fitting TRBD2. The CDR3 totals 15 residues. Germline lookup yields CDR1 LNHDA and CDR2 SQIVND (reference sequence). J lost 0 bases, V lost 5 bases, and 4 bases had no gene match. CDR3 amino acids: CASSVAGHSYNEQFF. As DNA, the CDR3 is TGTGCCAGTAGTGTAGCGGGTCACTCCTACAATGAGCAGTTCTTC.

The chain couples TRBV5-8 to TRBJ1-5; D is ambiguous. V dropped 0 bases and J dropped 5 bases, with 6 bases sitting between them. Germline loops: CDR1 SGHTS, CDR2 YDEGEE. The CDR3 sequence is 13 residues long. CDR3 bases: TGTGCCAGCAGCTTGGGAGGAGATCAGCCCCAGCATTTT. It yields the protein CASSLGGDQPQHF. Full variable domain (remainder filled in from reference TRBV5-8 and TRBJ1-5): EAGVTQSPTHLIKTRGQQATLRCSPISGHTSVYWYQQALGLGLQFLLWYDEGEERNRGNFPPRFSGRQFPNYSSELNVNALELEDSALYLCASSLGGDQPQHFGDGTRLSIL.

The genes are TRBV6-5 and TRBJ2-1; TRBD2 is a possible D gene (6 bases). Trimming took 2 bases from V and 3 from J, leaving 14 bases between them. From germline, CDR1 is MNHEY and CDR2 SVGAGI. The CDR3 covers 16 residues. Here the CDR3 DNA reads TGTGCCAGCAGTTACGTGTCGGGAGCCCGCTACAATGAGCAGTTCTTC. Encoded protein: CASSYVSGARYNEQFF.

This chain joins TRBV5-1 and TRBJ1-5; D might be TRBD1 (5 bases). Deletions cut 0 bases from V and 5 bases from J, with 9 bases between. From germline, CDR1 is SGHRS and CDR2 YFSETQ. The CDR3 is made up of 14 amino acids. In DNA form, the CDR3 reads TGCGCCAGCAGCTTGGAGGGGCTTGATCAGCCCCAGCATTTT. Translated, it gives CASSLEGLDQPQHF.

This clone was found once. The rearrangement joins TRBV5-1 to TRBJ2-3, with 8 bases identical to TRBD1. This CDR3 comprises 14 residues. Trimming cost V 4 bases and J 4 bases; bases outside gene matches: 5. CDR1 SGHRS and CDR2 YFSETQ come from the germline V gene. In nucleotides, the CDR3 is TGCGCCAGCAGCCACGGACAGGGTCCAGATACGCAGTATTTT. This encodes CASSHGQGPDTQYF.

J is TRBJ2-3 and V is TRBV5-1; D perhaps matches TRBD2 (6 bases). The CDR3 consists of 13 residues. Germline V gives CDR1 SGHRS, CDR2 YFSETQ. V gave up 4 bases and J gave up 5 bases, with 11 bases separating them. CDR3 sequence reads: CASSLSGGDTQYF. The CDR3 nucleotides read TGCGCCAGCAGCCTGTCCGGGGGAGATACGCAGTATTTT.

This clone was seen a single time. V and J are TRBV28 and TRBJ2-1, with TRBD2 matching 8 bases. The germline CDR1 and CDR2 sequences are MDHEN and SYDVKM. The CDR3 totals 12 residues. Trimming cost V 6 bases and J 9 bases; bases outside gene matches: 4. The CDR3 loop is CASSVSGAEQFF. The DNA of the CDR3 is TGTGCCAGCAGCGTTAGCGGGGCTGAGCAGTTCTTC.

This sequence joins TRBV6-6 and TRBJ1-1; TRBD1 might be the D (6 bases). Germline values: CDR1 MNHNY, CDR2 SVGAGI (reference sequence). The V end was cut by 7 bases, the J end by 1 base, with 10 bases between. The CDR3 is made up of 13 amino acids. The chain's CDR3 is CASKRGGNTEAFF. CDR3 nucleotide sequence: TGTGCCAGCAAAAGGGGGGGGAACACTGAAGCTTTCTTT.

The chain joins TRBV7-6 to TRBJ2-3; 12 nucleotides agree with TRBD2. Unmatched junction bases numbered 3, after V lost 8 bases and J lost 0 bases. The CDR3 loop spans 15 amino acids. Germline CDR1 is SGHVS and CDR2 is FNYEAQ. The CDR3 nucleotides read TGTGCCAGCGGCCTAGCGGGAGGGAGCACAGATACGCAGTATTTT. This encodes CASGLAGGSTDTQYF.

This chain links TRBV6-5 with TRBJ1-2, with a weak D call TRBD1 (6 bases). The V gene's germline CDR1 is MNHEY and CDR2 SVGAGI. The length of the CDR3 is 13 residues. V was cut by 7 bases and J by 2 bases, with 11 bases left in between. The CDR3 loop reads CASTQGQNYGYTF. The CDR3 bases are TGTGCCAGCACCCAGGGGCAGAACTATGGCTACACCTTC.

A few counts support this clone. CDR3 sequence (DNA): TGTGCCACCAGCGGGGGGTCGACTAGAAGCCCCTACAATGAGCAGTTCTTC. It translates to CATSGGSTRSPYNEQFF. V usage is TRBV15 and J usage is TRBJ2-1, with a tentative D call TRBD2 (6 bases). The CDR3 is made up of 17 amino acids. The V end lost 5 bases, the J end lost 2 bases, and 19 bases lay between the germline ends. Per the germline V gene, CDR1 is LNHNV and CDR2 is YYDKDF (reference sequence). Complete variable domain (other parts from reference TRBV15 and TRBJ2-1): DAMVIQNPRYQVTQFGKPVTLSCSQTLNHNVMYWYQQKSSQAPKLLFHYYDKDFNNEADTPDNFQSRRPNTSFCFLDIRSPGLGDTAMYLCATSGGSTRSPYNEQFFGPGTRLTVL.

Of note for this clone: The DNA is left out, because the CDR3 cannot be placed on it with certainty; the CDR3 is given as TCRdb lists it. J is TRBJ2-7 and V is TRBV10-2; TRBD2, the table's D call, lacks a check against the DNA. The CDR3 comprises 17 residues, both ends counted. Germline CDR1 WSHSY, CDR2 SAAADI. This chain's CDR3 is CASSEVPGTSFALGTYF.